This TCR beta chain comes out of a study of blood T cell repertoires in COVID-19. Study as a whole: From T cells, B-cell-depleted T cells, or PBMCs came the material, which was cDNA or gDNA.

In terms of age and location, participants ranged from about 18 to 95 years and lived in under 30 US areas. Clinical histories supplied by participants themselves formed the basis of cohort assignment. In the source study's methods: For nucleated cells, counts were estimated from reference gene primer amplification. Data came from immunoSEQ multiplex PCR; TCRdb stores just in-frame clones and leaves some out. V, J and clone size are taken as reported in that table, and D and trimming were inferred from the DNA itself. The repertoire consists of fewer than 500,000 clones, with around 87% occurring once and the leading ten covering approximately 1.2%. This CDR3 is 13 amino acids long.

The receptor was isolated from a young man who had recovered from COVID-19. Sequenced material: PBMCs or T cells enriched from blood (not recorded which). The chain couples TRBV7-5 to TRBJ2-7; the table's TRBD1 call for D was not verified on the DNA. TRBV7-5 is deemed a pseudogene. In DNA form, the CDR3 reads TGTGCCAGAAGCTTAGCGAAGTCCAGGGTGCAGTACTTC. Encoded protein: CARSLAKSRVQYF.